One and the same sample provided the 31 T cell receptor beta chains below, sequenced in a study of cytomegalovirus exposure and HLA in healthy donors. The PCR contained 60 Vbeta and 13 Jbeta primers. The repertoire was sequenced with immunoSEQ multiplex PCR; TCRdb's copy has only in-frame clones and lacks some. The sample yields some 200,000 clones, about four fifths seen once. Sequencing used PBMCs. The receptors here all came from a woman aged 45-65 years in good health and CMV-seropositive.

The V and J genes are TRBV7-6 and TRBJ2-3; D ambiguous. CDR1 and CDR2 (germline): SGHVS, FNYEAQ. Trimming took 2 bases from V and 0 from J, leaving 6 bases between them. The CDR3 consists of 14 residues. The chain's CDR3 is CASSLLSSTDTQYF. DNA for the CDR3: TGTGCCAGCAGCTTACTTTCTAGCACAGATACGCAGTATTTT.

This rearrangement joins TRBV6-5 to TRBJ1-2; 7 nucleotides line up with TRBD1. CDR1 is MNHEY, CDR2 SVGAGI, per germline. This CDR3 spans 14 amino acids. V shed 4 bases and J 6 bases; nucleotides not matched to a gene: 8. The CDR3 loop is CASSSYDREHGYTF. The DNA of the CDR3 is TGTGCCAGCAGTTCCTACGACAGGGAGCATGGCTACACCTTC.

J is TRBJ2-1 and V is TRBV11-3; the match to TRBD2 covers 13 bases. The CDR3 consists of 16 residues. From germline, CDR1 is SGHNT and CDR2 YENEEA. J lost 10 bases, V lost 1 base, and 7 bases had no gene match. CDR3 in amino acids: CASSLATSGGAGEQFF. The CDR3 DNA reads TGTGCCAGCAGCTTAGCTACTAGCGGGGGGGCAGGGGAGCAGTTCTTC.

This rearrangement joins TRBV28 to TRBJ1-2, with 7 positions matching TRBD1. CDR1 and CDR2 from the germline V gene are MDHEN and SYDVKM. The CDR3 contains 12 residues. Trimming at V came to 7 bases and at J to 4 bases, leaving 3 bases not matched to a gene. The CDR3 sequence: CASTRDSYGYTF. The DNA for the CDR3 is TGTGCCAGCACCCGGGACAGCTATGGCTACACCTTC.

J is TRBJ2-7 and V is TRBV6-5; weak D call: TRBD1 (5 bases). Trimming cost V 11 bases and J 6 bases, with 17 bases left between them. CDR1 is MNHEY, CDR2 SVGAGI, per germline. CDR3 length equals 12 residues. As DNA, the CDR3 is TGTGCCGCTCCGAAGGGGCCCCTCGAGCAGTACTTC. This codes for CAAPKGPLEQYF.

CDR3 protein: CASRTGGISSYEQYF. CDR3 sequence (DNA): TGTGCCAGCAGGACGGGGGGGATAAGCTCCTACGAGCAGTACTTC. The J gene is TRBJ2-7, the V gene TRBV6-5; the match to TRBD2 covers 8 bases. CDR3 length equals 15 residues. CDR1 and CDR2 from the germline V gene are MNHEY and SVGAGI. The V and J ends lost 6 bases and 0 bases, in that order; junction bases with no gene match: 7.

This clone was found once. The rearrangement joins TRBV15 to TRBJ1-3, with D perhaps TRBD1 (6 bases). This CDR3 comprises 16 residues. The germline gives CDR1 LNHNV, CDR2 YYDKDF (reference sequence). The germline V and J ends were trimmed by 5 bases and 0 bases, with 14 bases remaining between them. CDR3 region: CATSPRGKDSGNTIYF. Here the CDR3 DNA reads TGTGCCACCAGCCCAAGGGGGAAAGACTCTGGAAACACCATATATTTT.

The V call is TRBV19, the J call TRBJ2-7; D perhaps matches TRBD2 (6 bases). Germline assignment: CDR1 LNHDA and CDR2 SQIVND (reference sequence). The CDR3 extends over 14 amino acids. Trimming left V 1 base short and J 5 bases short, with 12 bases between. CDR3 in DNA: TGTGCCAGTAGTATAGCGTCTCGGAGGGACGAGCAGTACTTC. Translated, it gives CASSIASRRDEQYF.

The chain uses TRBV7-6 and TRBJ1-2; no clear D gene. CDR3 length: 13 amino acids. Deletions cut 5 bases from V and 3 bases from J, with 10 bases between. Germline-derived CDR1 and CDR2 are SGHVS and FNYEAQ. In nucleotides, the CDR3 is TGTGCCAGCAGCCTCGGGGAAGACTATGGCTACACCTTC. Translating it yields CASSLGEDYGYTF.

This sequence joins TRBV6-6 and TRBJ2-7; 7 nucleotides match TRBD2. The germline V gene has CDR1 MNHNY and CDR2 SVGAGI (reference sequence). This CDR3 is 15 amino acids long. V was clipped by 4 bases and J by 0 bases; unmatched bases: 6. For the CDR3, the DNA is TGTGCCAGCAGTTCCTCTAGCGGCCTCTCCTACGAGCAGTACTTC. Its protein is CASSSSSGLSYEQYF.

A single count supports this clone. The chain employs TRBV6-1 and TRBJ2-6; possibly TRBD1 for D (5 bases). Germline V lookup: CDR1 MNHNS, CDR2 SASEGT. The CDR3 is 16 residues long. V shed 4 bases and J shed 0 bases, with 10 bases lying between them. The CDR3, as DNA: TGTGCCAGCAGTGCTCAAGACAGCTCTGGGGCCAACGTCCTGACTTTC. Amino acid sequence: CASSAQDSSGANVLTF.

The chain links TRBV5-4 to TRBJ1-2; 8 bases line up with TRBD1. CDR1 is SGHNT and CDR2 is YYREEE in the germline V gene (reference sequence). J lost 6 bases, V lost 0 bases, and 13 bases had no gene match. This CDR3 comprises 17 residues. CDR3 sequence (DNA): TGTGCCAGCAGCTTGGGCCTAATCCCGGGACAGGTTAATGGCTACACCTTC. It codes for CASSLGLIPGQVNGYTF.

The chain is built from TRBV7-3 and TRBJ2-1; D unresolved. There are 16 residues in the CDR3. Trimming took 1 base from V and 2 from J, leaving 12 bases between them. CDR1 and CDR2 (germline): SGHTA, FQGTGA. CDR3 in amino acids: CASSLSSGSTYNEQFF. The CDR3 region has the DNA TGTGCCAGCAGCTTAAGTTCCGGTAGTACCTACAATGAGCAGTTCTTC.

This clone was found a few times. V and J are TRBV4-3 and TRBJ2-2; TRBD2 might be the D (5 bases). V lost 1 base, J lost 3 bases, and 6 bases lay in between. Germline CDR1 is LGHNA and CDR2 is YSLEER. CDR3 size: 14 residues. In nucleotides, the CDR3 is TGCGCCAGCAGCCAAGGAGGGTACACCGGGGAGCTGTTTTTT. It specifies CASSQGGYTGELFF.

Concerning this clone: Given a much more abundant clone one base away, this may be a read error. The V and J genes are TRBV7-9 and TRBJ2-5, with TRBD2 matching 7 bases. The CDR3 has 14 amino acids. The ends lost 0 bases at V and 3 bases at J; junction bases unmatched: 1. Germline V gene sequence: CDR1 SEHNR, CDR2 FQNEAQ (reference sequence). CDR3: CASSLAGGKETQYF. CDR3 sequence (DNA): TGTGCCAGCAGCTTAGCGGGGGGGAAAGAGACCCAGTACTTC.

The chain is built from TRBV30 and TRBJ1-3; D is uncertain. V lost 0 bases and J lost 0, with 6 bases in between. The CDR3 consists of 14 residues. The V gene's germline CDR1 is GTSNPN and CDR2 SVGIG (reference sequence). The CDR3 nucleotides read TGTGCCTGGAGTGTAATGGCCTCTGGAAACACCATATATTTT. It is translated as CAWSVMASGNTIYF.

The chain links TRBV6-4 to TRBJ2-3, with 9 nucleotides matching TRBD2. V shed 6 bases, J shed 3 bases, and the junction held 7 bases outside the gene matches. Germline CDR1 and CDR2: MRHNA and SNTAGT. This CDR3 comprises 15 residues. CDR3: CASRMSGGLTDTQYF. Here the CDR3 DNA reads TGTGCCAGCAGAATGAGCGGGGGGCTAACAGATACGCAGTATTTT.

The chain couples TRBV6-6 to TRBJ2-1; D ambiguous. V lost 6 bases and J 7 bases, leaving 7 bases between the germline ends. Germline V gives CDR1 MNHNY, CDR2 SVGAGI (reference sequence). This CDR3 region has 11 residues. CDR3 nucleotide sequence: TGTGCCAGCAGCCAGTTTAATGAGCAGTTCTTC. Protein: CASSQFNEQFF.

The chain recombines TRBV5-5 with TRBJ2-7; no clear D. This CDR3 has 14 residues. Germline lookup yields CDR1 SGHKS and CDR2 YYEKEE (reference sequence). Trimming removed 0 bases from V and 0 bases from J, with 7 bases in between. The CDR3 DNA is TGTGCCAGCAGCTTGGGACGGAGCTCCTACGAGCAGTACTTC. Its translation: CASSLGRSSYEQYF. Full variable domain (remainder filled in from reference TRBV5-5 and TRBJ2-7): DAGVTQSPTHLIKTRGQQVTLRCSPISGHKSVSWYQQVLGQGPQFIFQYYEKEERGRGNFPDRFSARQFPNYSSELNVNALLLGDSALYLCASSLGRSSYEQYFGPGTRLTVT.

The CDR3 DNA sequence: TGCGCCAGCAGCCAAGATGGTGCGGGGTACTACAATGAGCAGTTCTTC. As protein: CASSQDGAGYYNEQFF. V is TRBV4-1 and J is TRBJ2-1, with D perhaps matching TRBD2 (6 bases). Trimming removed 0 bases at V and 3 bases at J, with 12 bases between. The germline CDR1 and CDR2 sequences are MGHRA and YSYEKL. This CDR3 contains 16 residues.

This rearrangement joins TRBV6-5 to TRBJ2-7, with a possible D match to TRBD1 (6 bases). V was trimmed by 1 base and J by 2 bases, leaving 15 bases between them. The length of the CDR3 is 16 residues. Germline assignment: CDR1 MNHEY and CDR2 SVGAGI. CDR3: CASSYFPIGGAYEQYF. CDR3 sequence (DNA): TGTGCCAGCAGTTACTTCCCCATAGGGGGAGCCTACGAGCAGTACTTC.

The genes are TRBV18 and TRBJ1-2; no reliable D call. Trimming stripped 3 bases from V and 8 bases from J, with 10 bases between. The CDR3 has 12 amino acids. Germline lookup yields CDR1 KGHSH and CDR2 LQKENI. The CDR3 region has the DNA TGTGCCAGCTCACCCGGGGAGGAAGGCTACACCTTC. Protein: CASSPGEEGYTF.

This chain connects TRBV14 to TRBJ2-3, with TRBD2 matching over 7 bases. Trimming took 0 bases from V and 4 from J; bases not matched to a gene: 4. This CDR3 is built from 15 residues. Germline V gene sequence: CDR1 SGHDN, CDR2 FVKESK. CDR3 nucleotide sequence: TGTGCCAGCAGCCAAGAATGGGGGAGGGCAGATACGCAGTATTTT. It yields the protein CASSQEWGRADTQYF.

J is TRBJ1-1 and V is TRBV19; no clear D. Germline V lookup: CDR1 LNHDA, CDR2 SQIVND (reference sequence). The CDR3 sequence is 14 residues long. Trimming took off 5 bases at V and 1 base at J, with 11 bases between the two ends. The CDR3 protein is CASSFLQPNTEAFF. The CDR3 DNA reads TGTGCCAGTAGTTTTTTACAGCCGAACACTGAAGCTTTCTTT.

The CDR3 coding sequence is TGTGCCAGCAGCCGAACAGAAAATCAGCCCCAGCATTTT. It yields the protein CASSRTENQPQHF. J is TRBJ1-5 and V is TRBV7-8; D is undetermined. V was shortened by 5 bases and J by 4 bases, with 9 bases between the two germline ends. Germline V gene sequence: CDR1 SGHVS, CDR2 FQNEAQ. The CDR3 is 13 amino acids.

This sequence joins TRBV18 and TRBJ1-2; TRBD1 might be the D (5 bases). There are 12 residues in the CDR3. Looked up from germline, CDR1 is KGHSH and CDR2 is LQKENI. V lost 4 bases to trimming and J lost 8 bases, with 11 bases between them. The DNA of the CDR3 is TGTGCCAGCTCACTAAAGACAGAAGGCTACACCTTC. It translates to CASSLKTEGYTF.

The V and J genes are TRBV4-3 and TRBJ2-5; maybe TRBD1 (6 bases). Germline V gene sequence: CDR1 LGHNA, CDR2 YSLEER. Trimming removed 2 bases at V and 0 bases at J, with 16 bases between. The CDR3 loop spans 17 amino acids. This chain's CDR3 is CASSQTPYTGNQETQYF. The DNA for the CDR3 is TGCGCCAGCAGCCAAACCCCGTATACAGGGAACCAAGAGACCCAGTACTTC.

The chain carries TRBV5-6 and TRBJ2-5; 7 positions match TRBD1. This CDR3 region has 15 residues. Unmatched junction bases numbered 8, after V lost 4 bases and J lost 2 bases. Germline loops: CDR1 SGHDT, CDR2 YYEEEE. In nucleotides, the CDR3 is TGTGCCAGCAGCGGGTGGGTGGGACAGCAAGAGACCCAGTACTTC. Translated, it gives CASSGWVGQQETQYF. Filled out from reference TRBV5-6 and TRBJ2-5, the complete variable domain reads DAGVTQSPTHLIKTRGQQVTLRCSPKSGHDTVSWYQQALGQGPQFIFQYYEEEERQRGNFPDRFSGHQFPNYSSELNVNALLLGDSALYLCASSGWVGQQETQYFGPGTRLLVL.

Only one count was recorded for this clone. This chain links TRBV28 with TRBJ2-3, with 9 bases aligning to TRBD2. V shed 3 bases and J 2 bases; nucleotides not matched to a gene: 3. The CDR3 has 15 amino acids. Germline CDR1 is MDHEN and CDR2 is SYDVKM. CDR3 nucleotides: TGTGCCAGCAGTTTTCTAGCGGGAAACACAGATACGCAGTATTTT. Its protein product is CASSFLAGNTDTQYF.

This chain connects TRBV5-5 to TRBJ2-1, with D possibly being TRBD1 (6 bases). CDR3 length: 14 residues. Trimming left V 6 bases short and J 5 bases short, with 15 bases between. Looked up from germline, CDR1 is SGHKS and CDR2 is YYEKEE (reference sequence). CDR3 loop: CASNRDISHNEQFF. CDR3 coding DNA: TGTGCCAGCAACCGGGACATATCCCACAATGAGCAGTTCTTC. Full variable domain (rest looked up from reference TRBV5-5 and TRBJ2-1): DAGVTQSPTHLIKTRGQQVTLRCSPISGHKSVSWYQQVLGQGPQFIFQYYEKEERGRGNFPDRFSARQFPNYSSELNVNALLLGDSALYLCASNRDISHNEQFFGPGTRLTVL.

A note on this clone: A read error may produce the germline difference seen at one junction end. The CDR3 here is CASSLTVGSQKTQYF. The CDR3 bases are TGCGCCAGCAGCTTGACGGTGGGCAGCCAAAAGACCCAGTACTTC. The chain is built from TRBV5-1 and TRBJ2-5; D gene uncertain. The CDR3 has 15 amino acids. The germline V gene has CDR1 SGHRS and CDR2 YFSETQ.